This T cell receptor beta chain is drawn from a study of T-cell reconstitution after alpha-beta-depleted transplantation in children. The CDR3 covers 15 residues. From germline, CDR1 is KGHSH and CDR2 LQKENI. Points on this clonotype: This may be a read error, as it is one base from a much larger clone.

A TCRbeta library incorporating unique molecular identifiers was prepared. From the PCR reads, TCRdb called clonotypes with MiXCR, one entry per CDR3 protein. The top ten clones hold 6% to 7% of a sample with nearly 250,000 distinct CDR3 sequences, 6.5% to 10% of them seen once. The receptor was isolated from a male patient between 5 and 17 years old who had a stem cell transplant for acute lymphoblastic leukemia, so the T cells may come from the graft donor. This material consisted of PBMCs, mostly from graft donor cells, taken 180 days after TCRalphabeta/CD19-depleted stem cell transplant. The V gene is TRBV18, the J gene TRBJ1-3; D unresolved. This CDR3 reads CASSPTPDSGNTTYF. CDR3 coding DNA: TGTGCCAGCTCACCTACCCCCGACTCTGGAAACACCACATATTTT. The whole variable domain, filled in from reference TRBV18 and TRBJ1-3, reads NAGVMQNPRHLVRRRGQEARLRCSPMKGHSHVYWYRQLPEEGLKFMVYLQKENIIDESGMPKERFSAEFPKEGPSILRIQQVVRGDSAAYFCASSPTPDSGNTTYFGEGSWLTVV.